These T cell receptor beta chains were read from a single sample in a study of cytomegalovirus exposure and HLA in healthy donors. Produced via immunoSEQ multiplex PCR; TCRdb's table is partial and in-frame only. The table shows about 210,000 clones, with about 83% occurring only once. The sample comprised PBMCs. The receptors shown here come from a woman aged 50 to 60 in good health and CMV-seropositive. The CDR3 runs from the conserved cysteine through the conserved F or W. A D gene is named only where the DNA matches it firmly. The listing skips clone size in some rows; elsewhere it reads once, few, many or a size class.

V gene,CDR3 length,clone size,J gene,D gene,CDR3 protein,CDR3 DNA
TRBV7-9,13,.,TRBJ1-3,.,CASSSPGGNTIYF,TGTGCCAGCAGCTCGCCCGGTGGAAACACCATATATTTT
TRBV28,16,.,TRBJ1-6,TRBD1,CASSLTSLGQNSPLHF,TGTGCCAGCAGTTTAACCTCTCTGGGACAGAATTCACCCCTCCACTTT
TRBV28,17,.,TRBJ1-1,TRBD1,CASSLPGTGTMNTEAFF,TGTGCCAGCAGTCTCCCCGGGACAGGTACCATGAACACTGAAGCTTTCTTT
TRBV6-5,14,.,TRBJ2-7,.,CASKSREDRLEQYF,TGTGCCAGCAAGTCCCGGGAAGACCGGCTCGAGCAGTACTTC
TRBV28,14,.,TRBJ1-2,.,CASSTPDRNYGYTF,TGTGCCAGCAGTACCCCCGACAGGAACTATGGCTACACCTTC
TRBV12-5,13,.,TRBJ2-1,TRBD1,CASALDRAGEQFF,TGTGCTAGTGCTTTAGACAGGGCAGGTGAGCAGTTCTTC
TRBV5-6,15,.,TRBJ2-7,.,CASSHTRTVSYEQYF,TGTGCCAGCAGCCACACCCGGACAGTCTCCTACGAGCAGTACTTC
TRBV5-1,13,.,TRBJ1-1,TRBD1,CASWTGSNTEAFF,TGCGCCAGCTGGACAGGATCGAACACTGAAGCTTTCTTT
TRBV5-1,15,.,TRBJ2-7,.,CASSPRVSRSYEQYF,TGCGCCAGCAGCCCCCGGGTATCTCGGTCCTACGAGCAGTACTTC
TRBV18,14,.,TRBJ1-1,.,CASAALKAGTEAFF,TGTGCCAGCGCCGCCCTAAAGGCGGGCACTGAAGCTTTCTTT
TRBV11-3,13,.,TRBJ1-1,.,CASSSPNGGTAFF,TGTGCCAGCAGTTCCCCAAATGGGGGGACGGCTTTCTTT
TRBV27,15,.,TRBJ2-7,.,CASSLTGIGGYEQYF,TGTGCCAGCAGTCTCACAGGGATTGGGGGCTACGAGCAGTACTTC
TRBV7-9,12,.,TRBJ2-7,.,CASSFRGYEQYF,TGTGCCAGCAGCTTTAGGGGGTACGAGCAGTACTTC
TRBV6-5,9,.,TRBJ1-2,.,CANQYGYTF,TGTGCCAACCAGTATGGCTACACCTTC
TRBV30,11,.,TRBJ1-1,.,CAWRHRNEAFF,TGTGCCTGGAGGCATAGAAATGAAGCTTTCTTT
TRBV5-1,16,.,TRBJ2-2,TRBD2,CASTYPPRGETGELFF,TGCGCCAGCACCTACCCCCCGCGGGGGGAAACCGGGGAGCTGTTTTTT
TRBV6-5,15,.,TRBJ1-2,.,CASRPTRTVFHGYTF,TGTGCCAGCAGGCCAACCAGGACAGTATTCCATGGCTACACCTTC
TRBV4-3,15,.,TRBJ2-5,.,CASSQGLGAKETQYF,TGCGCCAGCAGCCAAGGACTAGGAGCTAAAGAGACCCAGTACTTC
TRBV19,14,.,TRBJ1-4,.,CATSSRGYLEKLFF,TGTGCCACTAGTAGTCGGGGTTACCTCGAAAAACTGTTTTTT
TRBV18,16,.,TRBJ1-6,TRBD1,CASSSGTARGNSPLHF,TGTGCCAGCTCATCCGGGACAGCCCGAGGAAATTCACCCCTCCACTTT
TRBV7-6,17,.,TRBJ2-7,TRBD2,CASSDGLAGGASYEQYF,TGTGCCAGCAGCGACGGCCTAGCGGGGGGGGCTTCCTACGAGCAGTACTTC
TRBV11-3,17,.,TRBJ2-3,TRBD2,CASSSRGGRGGPDTQYF,TGTGCCAGCAGCTCCCGAGGGGGGCGGGGGGGCCCAGATACGCAGTATTTT
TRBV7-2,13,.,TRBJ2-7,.,CASSPGWSYEQYF,TGTGCCAGCAGCCCGGGGTGGTCCTACGAGCAGTACTTC
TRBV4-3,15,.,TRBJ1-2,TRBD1,CASRRGIGTVAGYTF,TGCGCCAGCAGACGCGGTATCGGGACAGTAGCTGGCTACACCTTC
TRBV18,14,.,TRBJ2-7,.,CASSPSRGQYEQYF,TGTGCCAGCTCACCTAGTCGGGGTCAGTACGAGCAGTACTTC
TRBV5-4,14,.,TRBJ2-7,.,CASSLVGSSYEQYF,TGTGCCAGCAGCTTGGTTGGGAGCTCCTACGAGCAGTACTTC
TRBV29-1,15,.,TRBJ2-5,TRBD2,CSAELAAGLGETQYF,TGCAGCGCCGAGCTAGCGGCCGGATTGGGGGAGACCCAGTACTTC
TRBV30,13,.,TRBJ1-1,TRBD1,CAWSRDRLIEAFF,TGTGCCTGGAGCCGGGACAGGCTTATTGAAGCTTTCTTT
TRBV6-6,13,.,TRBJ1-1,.,CASVPVVNTEAFF,TGTGCCAGCGTACCGGTGGTGAACACTGAAGCTTTCTTT
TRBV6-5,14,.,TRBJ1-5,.,CASSKGGVRQPQHF,TGTGCCAGCAGTAAGGGAGGAGTTCGTCAGCCCCAGCATTTT
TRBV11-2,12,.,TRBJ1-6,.,CASSSFRGTLHF,TGTGCCAGCAGCTCTTTCAGGGGAACCCTCCACTTT
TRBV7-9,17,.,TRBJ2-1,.,CASSYVTGFGSYNEQFF,TGTGCCAGCAGCTACGTCACAGGGTTCGGGTCCTACAATGAGCAGTTCTTC
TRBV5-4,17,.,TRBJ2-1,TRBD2,CASSPSPGLAGGHEQFF,TGTGCCAGCAGCCCCTCGCCCGGACTAGCGGGGGGCCACGAGCAGTTCTTC
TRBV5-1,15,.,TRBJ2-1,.,CASSLVGSSYNEQFF,TGCGCCAGCAGCTTGGTGGGGAGCTCCTACAATGAGCAGTTCTTC
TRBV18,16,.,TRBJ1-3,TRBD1,CASVTGGYYSGNTIYF,TGTGCCAGCGTGACAGGGGGGTACTACTCTGGAAACACCATATATTTT
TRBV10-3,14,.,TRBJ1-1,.,CAISSQGMNTEAFF,TGTGCCATCAGTTCGCAGGGGATGAACACTGAAGCTTTCTTT
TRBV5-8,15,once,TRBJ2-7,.,CASSLRGARGFEQYF,TGTGCCAGCAGCTTGCGTGGCGCAAGGGGCTTCGAGCAGTACTTC
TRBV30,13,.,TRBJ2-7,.,CAWSKRTTYEQYF,TGTGCCTGGAGTAAACGGACAACCTACGAGCAGTACTTC
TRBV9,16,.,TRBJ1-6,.,CASSVARQPGNSPLHF,TGTGCCAGCAGCGTAGCTAGGCAGCCGGGTAATTCACCCCTCCACTTT
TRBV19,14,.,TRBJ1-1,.,CASSIGGLGTEAFF,TGTGCCAGTAGTATAGGAGGACTGGGGACTGAAGCTTTCTTT
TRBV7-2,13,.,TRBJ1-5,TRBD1,CASSLAGTGPQHF,TGTGCCAGCAGCTTAGCTGGGACAGGTCCCCAGCATTTT
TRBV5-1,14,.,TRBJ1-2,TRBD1,CASSLGQGNYGYTF,TGCGCCAGCAGCTTGGGACAGGGCAACTATGGCTACACCTTC
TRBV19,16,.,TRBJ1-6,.,CASSLPGYGDNSPLHF,TGTGCCAGTAGTCTACCAGGATATGGCGATAATTCACCCCTCCACTTT
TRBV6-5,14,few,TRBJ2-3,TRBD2,CASSYGGGTDTQYF,TGTGCCAGCAGTTACGGGGGGGGCACAGATACGCAGTATTTT
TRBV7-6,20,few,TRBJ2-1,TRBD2,CASSLEPPVAGGRSYNEQFF,TGTGCCAGCAGCTTAGAACCGCCGGTGGCGGGGGGGCGCTCCTACAATGAGCAGTTCTTC
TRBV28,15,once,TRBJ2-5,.,CASSALDSGVERQYF,TGTGCCAGCAGCGCCCTCGACAGTGGGGTCGAGAGGCAGTACTTC
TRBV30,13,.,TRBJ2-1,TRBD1,CALRDRGSNEQFF,TGTGCCCTCCGGGACAGGGGTAGCAATGAGCAGTTCTTC
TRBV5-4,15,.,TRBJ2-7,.,CASSTDDRTIYEQYF,TGTGCCAGCAGCACGGACGACAGAACGATCTACGAGCAGTACTTC
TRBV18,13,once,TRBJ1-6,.,CASSSDRNSPLHF,TGTGCCAGCTCATCTGACAGGAATTCACCCCTCCACTTT
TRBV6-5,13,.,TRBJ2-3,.,CASKKWQTDTQYF,TGTGCCAGCAAGAAGTGGCAGACAGATACGCAGTATTTT
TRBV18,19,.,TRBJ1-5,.,CASSPGRSTFTTSNQPQHF,TGTGCCAGCTCACCTGGAAGGTCGACCTTCACTACTAGCAATCAGCCCCAGCATTTT
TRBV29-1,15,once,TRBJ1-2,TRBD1,CSVEARTGGTSGYTF,TGCAGCGTTGAAGCTAGGACAGGGGGCACGTCTGGCTACACCTTC
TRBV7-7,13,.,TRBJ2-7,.,CASSPSVRGEQYF,TGTGCCAGCAGCCCCAGCGTTAGGGGCGAGCAGTACTTC
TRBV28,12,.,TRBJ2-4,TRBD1,CASSGTVDVRYF,TGTGCCAGTTCCGGGACAGTCGACGTTCGGTACTTC